The T cell receptor beta chain described here comes from a study of metastatic and nonmetastatic thyroid tumors. Study findings and constraints: Malignant thyroid tumors reportedly exceeded benign nodules significantly in TCR beta diversity, with the difference appearing in blood and tumor.

Prior to thyroid surgery, none of the patients had received any treatment. In this sample, this clone turned up many times. Its matching antigen is unknown. Through MiXCR, TCRdb re-clonotyped the PCR reads. The sample has tens of thousands of clones, less than 20% seen once. The CDR3 totals 15 residues. Germline V gives CDR1 SNHLY, CDR2 FYNNEI. V lost 6 bases and J lost 7; bases outside the gene matches: 6. Material for sequencing was tumor tissue. The genes are TRBV2 and TRBJ2-1, with 13 nucleotides matching TRBD2. The TCR originated in a female donor with papillary thyroid cancer or a benign thyroid nodule (not recorded which). Some clones in this sample may be carry-over from other donors' samples. The CDR3 DNA sequence: TGTGCCAGCAGCCCGACTAGCGGGAGGAGAAATGAGCAGTTCTTC. Translating it yields CASSPTSGRRNEQFF.